The 24 T cell receptor beta chains presented below share a single source sample, sequenced in a study of T cells after posttransplantation cyclophosphamide. Data came from immunoSEQ multiplex PCR; TCRdb stores just in-frame clones and leaves some out. In total the sample includes around 24,000 clones, none of them seen once. Material: PBMCs. All receptors derive from an older woman in good health, CMV-negative, and a related stem cell transplant donor.

This clone was seen many times. This chain connects TRBV7-9 to TRBJ1-5; D is possibly TRBD1 (5 bases). CDR3 length: 15 amino acids. Germline CDR1 SEHNR, CDR2 FQNEAQ (reference sequence). Between the trimmed V and J ends, which lost 1 base and 7 bases, there was a span of 14 bases. The CDR3: CASSLDRDGGQPQHF. The CDR3 nucleotides are TGTGCCAGCAGCTTAGACCGGGACGGGGGGCAGCCCCAGCATTTT.

This clone came up many times. This chain connects TRBV19 to TRBJ2-1; 8 bases are a match to TRBD2. The CDR3 runs 17 residues. Per germline, CDR1 LNHDA and CDR2 SQIVND (reference sequence). The J segment lost 6 bases and the V segment lost 3 bases, leaving 13 bases of the junction unmatched. The DNA for the CDR3 is TGTGCCAGTAGTATCCCCCCGACTAGCGTTGTGCTCAATGAGCAGTTCTTC. Residues: CASSIPPTSVVLNEQFF.

This clone was detected ten times or more. The chain employs TRBV6-5 and TRBJ2-1, with D possibly matching TRBD2 (5 bases). Germline values: CDR1 MNHEY, CDR2 SVGAGI. Trimming stripped 2 bases from V and 7 bases from J, with 6 bases between. The CDR3 totals 12 residues. CDR3 loop: CASSYGGNEQFF. CDR3 coding DNA: TGTGCCAGCAGTTACGGCGGGAATGAGCAGTTCTTC.

This clone was picked up a small number of times. A single base separates this from a much larger clone, so it may be a read error. The chain recombines TRBV28 with TRBJ2-3; 7 nucleotides match TRBD1. The closer fit of TRBJ1-5 to the DNA end suggests the J call may be wrong. From germline, CDR1 is MDHEN and CDR2 SYDVKM. There are 14 residues in the CDR3. The CDR3: CASRPTGRTDTQHF. In DNA form, the CDR3 reads TGTGCCAGCAGACCGACAGGGAGGACAGATACGCAGCATTTT.

This clone showed up many times. V gene TRBV30 combines with J gene TRBJ1-1, with D tentatively TRBD1 (5 bases). CDR1 and CDR2 (germline): GTSNPN, SVGIG (reference sequence). There are 14 residues in the CDR3. V gave up 2 bases and J gave up 5 bases, with 15 bases separating them. CDR3 in amino acids: CAWSPPGGWTEAFF. CDR3 DNA sequence: TGTGCCTGGAGTCCGCCGGGGGGGTGGACTGAAGCTTTCTTT.

The sample holds many counts of this clone. This chain links TRBV7-8 with TRBJ2-7; TRBD2 aligns across 8 bases. The V segment lost 5 bases and the J segment 0 bases; nucleotides outside the gene matches: 6. The length of the CDR3 is 15 residues. Germline V gives CDR1 SGHVS, CDR2 FQNEAQ. The CDR3 bases are TGTGCCAGCAGCCCGTCTAGCGGGCCCTCCTACGAGCAGTACTTC. It is translated as CASSPSSGPSYEQYF.

This clone was observed many times. V and J are TRBV7-8 and TRBJ2-3; 8 bases map to TRBD1. Germline assignment: CDR1 SGHVS and CDR2 FQNEAQ. The CDR3 loop spans 15 amino acids. The V segment lost 4 bases and the J segment 0 bases; nucleotides outside the gene matches: 3. CDR3 coding DNA: TGTGCCAGCAGCTCGACAGGGGCCAGCACAGATACGCAGTATTTT. Protein sequence: CASSSTGASTDTQYF.

This clone was counted ten times or more. V gene TRBV20-1 combines with J gene TRBJ1-2; maybe TRBD1 (5 bases). There are 11 residues in the CDR3. Trimming shortened V by 4 bases and J by 8 bases, and 11 bases separated the two germline ends. Germline CDR1 reads DFQATT; CDR2 reads SNEGSKA (reference sequence). The CDR3 reads CSAKAPGGYTF. CDR3 DNA sequence: TGCAGTGCTAAAGCCCCAGGGGGCTACACCTTC.

This clone was detected many times. The chain combines TRBV28 with TRBJ1-1, with a tentative D call TRBD1 (5 bases). CDR3 size: 14 residues. The V end was cut by 2 bases, the J end by 4 bases, with 11 bases between. From germline, CDR1 is MDHEN and CDR2 SYDVKM. In DNA, the CDR3 is TGTGCCAGCAGTTTAGGGGGGGGACTCACTGAAGCTTTCTTT. Amino acid sequence: CASSLGGGLTEAFF.

This clone was observed at least ten times. The chain carries TRBV15 and TRBJ2-6, with D unclear. Germline CDR1 reads LNHNV; CDR2 reads YYDKDF (reference sequence). CDR3 size: 15 residues. V was pared by 4 bases and J by 0 bases, with 7 bases between. The CDR3 reads CATSKGVSGANVLTF. CDR3 DNA sequence: TGTGCCACCAGCAAAGGAGTCTCTGGGGCCAACGTCCTGACTTTC.

This clone was seen ten or more times. The chain joins TRBV10-1 to TRBJ1-1; 9 bases line up with TRBD1. Trimming at V came to 5 bases and at J to 3 bases, leaving 7 bases not matched to a gene. The germline V gene encodes CDR1 WNHNN and CDR2 SYGVQD (reference sequence). CDR3 length equals 15 residues. The CDR3 loop reads CASSKEDRGDTEAFF. The CDR3 DNA reads TGCGCCAGCAGTAAAGAGGACAGGGGTGACACTGAAGCTTTCTTT.

This clone was seen ten or more times. The chain employs TRBV6-5 and TRBJ2-3; possible D gene TRBD2, 5 bases. The CDR3 is made up of 14 amino acids. The V end was cut by 2 bases, the J end by 1 base, with 7 bases between. CDR1 and CDR2 from the germline V gene are MNHEY and SVGAGI. In DNA, the CDR3 is TGTGCCAGCAGTTACGGTAGCGGCACAGATACGCAGTATTTT. Translating gives CASSYGSGTDTQYF.

This clone was found many times. The gene calls are TRBV5-4 and TRBJ1-6, with 9 positions matching TRBD1. This CDR3 region has 15 residues. J was trimmed by 7 bases and V by 1 base; bases with no gene match: 3. In germline, CDR1 is SGHNT, CDR2 YYREEE (reference sequence). In DNA, the CDR3 is TGTGCCAGCAGCTTGCAGGGACAGGGAAATTCACCCCTCCACTTT. Residues: CASSLQGQGNSPLHF. The variable domain in full, completed from reference TRBV5-4 and TRBJ1-6, reads ETGVTQSPTHLIKTRGQQVTLRCSSQSGHNTVSWYQQALGQGPQFIFQYYREEENGRGNFPPRFSGLQFPNYSSELNVNALELDDSALYLCASSLQGQGNSPLHFGNGTRLTVT.

This clone was counted ten times or more. The chain couples TRBV27 to TRBJ2-3; the D gene is possibly TRBD1 (6 bases). In germline, CDR1 is MNHEY, CDR2 SMNVEV (reference sequence). Trimming left V 5 bases short and J 2 bases short, with 17 bases between. The CDR3 is 16 residues long. The CDR3 nucleotides are TGTGCCAGCAGTCGTCGGACAGTCAAGAACACAGATACGCAGTATTTT. This translates into CASSRRTVKNTDTQYF.

This clone has ten or more counts. V is TRBV4-2 and J is TRBJ2-2, with TRBD2 as a possible D gene (5 bases). CDR1 and CDR2 from the germline V gene are LGHNA and YNFKEQ. With 4 bases removed from V and 2 bases from J, the gap between germline ends came to 11 bases. The CDR3 consists of 15 residues. The CDR3 DNA is TGTGCCAGCAGCCCTGTGACGGGAAACACCGGGGAGCTGTTTTTT. This gives the protein CASSPVTGNTGELFF.

This clone came up a few times. The chain uses TRBV6-5 and TRBJ2-5; weak D call: TRBD2 (7 bases). Per germline, CDR1 MNHEY and CDR2 SVGAGI. V lost 6 bases to trimming and J lost 5 bases, with 19 bases between them. The CDR3 is 15 amino acids. In DNA form, the CDR3 reads TGTGCCAGCAGAGTAGGGGCCCGGGGGGCGGAGACCCAGTACTTC. This codes for CASRVGARGAETQYF.

Many counts were recorded for this clone. The chain links TRBV5-1 to TRBJ2-6; tentative D call: TRBD2 (6 bases). The V end was cut by 3 bases, the J end by 0 bases, with 16 bases between. The V gene's germline CDR1 is SGHRS and CDR2 YFSETQ. The CDR3 is 18 residues long. The CDR3 reads CASSWIGTGGSGANVLTF. The CDR3 bases are TGCGCCAGCAGCTGGATTGGGACTGGGGGCTCTGGGGCCAACGTCCTGACTTTC.

This clone showed up many times. The CDR3 sequence: CASSSTSGSSYNEQFF. The CDR3 region has the DNA TGCGCCAGCAGCTCGACTAGCGGAAGCTCCTACAATGAGCAGTTCTTC. The J gene is TRBJ2-1, the V gene TRBV5-1; TRBD2 matches at 9 bases. V lost 3 bases, J lost 0 bases, and 4 bases stayed unmatched. This CDR3 has 16 amino acids. Germline CDR1 is SGHRS and CDR2 is YFSETQ.

This clone occurred a few times. The V and J genes are TRBV7-3 and TRBJ2-1; 7 bases map to TRBD2. In germline, CDR1 is SGHTA, CDR2 FQGTGA. Trimming took 3 bases from V and 3 from J; bases not matched to a gene: 5. The CDR3 sequence is 15 residues long. CDR3 bases: TGTGCCAGCAGCTTGGGGGGAGGGGTCTACAATGAGCAGTTCTTC. Amino acid sequence: CASSLGGGVYNEQFF.

Here the CDR3 reads CASSMAETQYF. DNA for the CDR3: TGTGCCAGTAGTATGGCCGAGACCCAGTACTTC. The chain has TRBV19 and TRBJ2-5; no definite D call. Trimming pared 3 bases from V and 5 bases from J, leaving 4 bases between. From germline, CDR1 is LNHDA and CDR2 SQIVND (reference sequence). This CDR3 has 11 residues.

This clone was seen repeatedly, ten times or more. V is TRBV29-1 and J is TRBJ1-3; perhaps TRBD1 as D (5 bases). Per the germline V gene, CDR1 is SQVTM and CDR2 is ANQGSEA. This CDR3 is 12 amino acids long. The germline V and J ends were trimmed by 7 bases and 4 bases, with 11 bases remaining between them. The CDR3 is CSAQAGGNTIYF. CDR3 DNA sequence: TGCAGCGCGCAGGCAGGGGGAAACACCATATATTTT. Based on the CDR3 plus reference TRBV29-1 and TRBJ1-3, the full variable domain is SAVISQKPSRDICQRGTSLTIQCQVDSQVTMMFWYRQQPGQSLTLIATANQGSEATYESGFVIDKFPISRPNLTFSTLTVSNMSPEDSSIYLCSAQAGGNTIYFGEGSWLTVV.

The CDR3 coding sequence is TGTGCCAGCAGTTTATTCGCGGATTCGCAGTATTTT. It is translated as CASSLFADSQYF. The chain employs TRBV28 and TRBJ2-3; D not resolved. Trimming took 1 base from V and 10 from J, leaving 9 bases between them. The V gene's germline CDR1 is MDHEN and CDR2 SYDVKM. This CDR3 is built from 12 residues.

There are many counts of this clone. The chain couples TRBV7-6 to TRBJ2-1, with TRBD2 matching 15 bases. The germline V gene has CDR1 SGHVS and CDR2 FNYEAQ. The CDR3 length is 17 residues. Losses at the gene ends were 5 bases for V and 6 bases for J; bases not matched to a gene: 8. CDR3 sequence (DNA): TGTGCCAGCAGCCCAAGGACTAGCGGGAGGGTTTCCAATGAGCAGTTCTTC. This codes for CASSPRTSGRVSNEQFF.

This clone was detected many times. The chain uses TRBV27 and TRBJ2-5, with a possible D match to TRBD2 (6 bases). The CDR3 loop spans 15 amino acids. The germline CDR1 and CDR2 sequences are MNHEY and SMNVEV (reference sequence). The V end was cut by 4 bases, the J end by 1 base, with 13 bases between. The CDR3 nucleotides read TGTGCCAGCAGTTATTTCGGGGGTAGCCAAGAGACCCAGTACTTC. This sequence encodes CASSYFGGSQETQYF.